This T cell receptor beta chain derives from a study of early T cells in non-severe SARS-CoV-2 infection. Study as a whole: Sequencing input comprised bulk RNA from unsorted whole blood; chain pairing was not available. Points from the study as a whole: VDJdb matching skewed toward anti-spike CD8 responses, missing private and CD4 specificities.

V was pared by 5 bases and J by 4 bases, with 9 bases between. CDR3 size: 12 residues. Germline V gene sequence: CDR1 SGHAT, CDR2 FQNNGV. This clonotype was counted ten times or more. As yet, its antigen is unknown. Unique molecular identifier tags were affixed to discrete cDNA molecules. TCRdb itself ran the 5' RACE reads through MiXCR, one entry per CDR3 protein. The sample lists tens of thousands of distinct CDR3 sequences; around 5.8% were seen once. The rearrangement uses TRBV11-2 and TRBJ2-7; D not resolved. Specimen: whole blood. This TCR came from an adult who was a healthcare worker with PCR-confirmed SARS-CoV-2 infection or an uninfected control (not recorded which). CDR3 nucleotide sequence: TGTGCCAGCAGCCCCGACCCGTACGAGCAGTACTTC. The encoded protein is CASSPDPYEQYF.